One sample yielded the 3 T cell receptor beta chains listed below, sequenced in a study of post-analysis software for immune sequencing data. Included in the TCR beta cDNA libraries were unique molecular identifiers. MiXCR, run by TCRdb on the PCR reads, gives a single entry per CDR3 protein. The sample contains 650,000 to 900,000 distinct CDR3 sequences, approximately 44% of which appear only once. These TCRs' antigens remain unknown. Study-level points and caveats: With TRBV5-6, TRBV5-1 and TRBV20-1 included, several TRBV segments were more frequent in patients than in controls.

Sequencing was done on a sample of blood. These receptors were collected from a girl between 5 and 17 years old with multiple sclerosis.

This clonotype showed up just a few times. The chain joins TRBV12-3 or TRBV12-4 to TRBJ2-1, with TRBD2 matching 7 bases. After removal of 7 bases from V and 0 bases from J, the junction contained 6 bases not matched to a gene. The CDR3 runs 15 residues. CDR3 residues: CASTPSGSSYNEQFF. The CDR3 DNA sequence: TGTGCCAGCACCCCTAGCGGAAGCTCCTACAATGAGCAGTTCTTC.

The rearrangement links TRBV6-5 to TRBJ2-7; D may be TRBD1 or TRBD2 (5 bases each). Germline V lookup: CDR1 MNHEY, CDR2 SVGAGI. CDR3 length equals 14 residues. V was shortened by 2 bases and J by 0 bases, with 8 bases between the two germline ends. This CDR3 reads CASSYRGRSYEQYF. The CDR3 DNA is TGTGCCAGCAGTTACAGGGGACGCTCCTACGAGCAGTACTTC.

V gene TRBV9 combines with J gene TRBJ1-1, with 7 bases that match TRBD1. The V segment lost 2 bases and the J segment 5 bases; nucleotides outside the gene matches: 9. The CDR3 sequence is 15 residues long. Per germline, CDR1 SGDLS and CDR2 YYNGEE. This CDR3 reads CASSVRQGPGTEAFF. The CDR3 DNA reads as TGTGCCAGCAGCGTTCGACAGGGACCGGGGACTGAAGCTTTCTTT.